Listed here are 9 T cell receptor beta chains from one sample, sequenced in a study of technical replicates of blood from a handful of donors. Sequencing was performed with immunoSEQ multiplex PCR; in TCRdb, only in-frame clones are kept and a portion is missing. This sample yields 80,000 or so clones, of which 90% to 95% are seen a single time; roughly 0.37% belongs to the top ten. Material for sequencing was T cells isolated from PBMCs. These receptors came from a human donor in good health.

The V call is TRBV15, the J call TRBJ2-5; a possible D gene is TRBD1 (6 bases). CDR1 LNHNV and CDR2 YYDKDF come from the germline V gene (reference sequence). This CDR3 is 17 amino acids long. V was clipped by 1 base and J by 3 bases, with 18 bases between them. This CDR3 is CATSRVQGVTIKETQYF. The CDR3 DNA reads TGTGCCACCAGCAGAGTACAGGGAGTGACTATAAAAGAGACCCAGTACTTC.

This clone was detected once. This chain connects TRBV7-2 to TRBJ2-7, with TRBD2 identical over 7 bases. This CDR3 contains 15 residues. Germline V lookup: CDR1 SGHTA, CDR2 FQGNSA. The J segment lost 3 bases and the V segment lost 5 bases, leaving 10 bases of the junction unmatched. The CDR3 DNA is TGTGCCAGCAGCGTAGACGCGGGGGACGGCTACGAGCAGTACTTC. Amino acids: CASSVDAGDGYEQYF. Using reference TRBV7-2 and TRBJ2-7 for the parts outside the CDR3, the full variable domain is GAGVSQSPSNKVTEKGKDVELRCDPISGHTALYWYRQSLGQGLEFLIYFQGNSAPDKSGLPSDRFSAERTGGSVSTLTIQRTQQEDSAVYLCASSVDAGDGYEQYFGPGTRLTVT.

The V gene is TRBV29-1, the J gene TRBJ2-7, with 8 positions matching TRBD1. CDR3 length: 13 residues. J lost 3 bases, V lost 3 bases, and 4 bases had no gene match. Germline CDR1 reads SQVTM; CDR2 reads ANQGSEA. The CDR3 protein is CSVETTGVYEQYF. The CDR3 nucleotides are TGCAGCGTTGAGACGACAGGGGTCTACGAGCAGTACTTC.

The rearrangement joins TRBV15 to TRBJ1-4; 7 bases match TRBD1. CDR1 and CDR2 from the germline V gene are LNHNV and YYDKDF (reference sequence). V lost 5 bases to trimming and J lost 7 bases; unmatched junction nucleotides: 13. This CDR3 has 16 amino acids. Here the CDR3 DNA reads TGTGCCACCAGCCCAACGACAGGGTATGGTGGTGAAAAACTGTTTTTT. This encodes CATSPTTGYGGEKLFF.

This clone was found once. V is TRBV7-3 and J is TRBJ2-7; no firm D call. V was trimmed by 5 bases and J by 3 bases, leaving 5 bases between them. The CDR3 spans 11 residues. Germline CDR1 and CDR2: SGHTA and FQGTGA. CDR3 region: CASSILYEQYF. The CDR3 nucleotides read TGTGCCAGCAGCATCCTCTACGAGCAGTACTTC.

The V call is TRBV18, the J call TRBJ2-7, with D possibly matching TRBD1 (6 bases). The CDR3 spans 13 residues. Per the germline V gene, CDR1 is KGHSH and CDR2 is LQKENI. With 3 bases removed from V and 5 bases from J, the gap between germline ends came to 11 bases. The CDR3 is CASSPTGMDEQYF. CDR3 nucleotides: TGTGCCAGCTCACCTACAGGGATGGACGAGCAGTACTTC.

The gene calls are TRBV13 and TRBJ2-7, with D possibly TRBD1 on 6 matching bases. The germline CDR1 and CDR2 sequences are PRHDT and FYEKMQ (reference sequence). This CDR3 has 15 residues. Trimming shortened V by 8 bases and J by 3 bases, and 20 bases separated the two germline ends. CDR3 sequence: CASAALGGGVYEQYF. CDR3 DNA sequence: TGTGCCAGCGCTGCGTTGGGTGGGGGCGTCTACGAGCAGTACTTC. Based on the CDR3 plus reference TRBV13 and TRBJ2-7, the full variable domain is AAGVIQSPRHLIKEKRETATLKCYPIPRHDTVYWYQQGPGQDPQFLISFYEKMQSDKGSIPDRFSAQQFSDYHSELNMSSLELGDSALYFCASAALGGGVYEQYFGPGTRLTVT.

This clone was recorded a few times. The chain carries TRBV9 and TRBJ1-1, with D possibly TRBD1 on 6 matching bases. This CDR3 has 12 residues. The V and J ends lost 1 base and 8 bases respectively, with 9 bases between them. The germline CDR1 and CDR2 sequences are SGDLS and YYNGEE. CDR3 DNA sequence: TGTGCCAGCAGCGTATCAGGGACAGAAGCTTTCTTT. This sequence encodes CASSVSGTEAFF. The entire variable domain, with the rest obtained from reference TRBV9 and TRBJ1-1, is as follows: DSGVTQTPKHLITATGQRVTLRCSPRSGDLSVYWYQQSLDQGLQFLIQYYNGEERAKGNILERFSAQQFPDLHSELNLSSLELGDSALYFCASSVSGTEAFFGQGTRLTVV.

V usage is TRBV4-1 and J usage is TRBJ1-2; no clear D. Trimming stripped 0 bases from V and 5 bases from J, with 7 bases between. CDR3 length equals 13 residues. Germline lookup yields CDR1 MGHRA and CDR2 YSYEKL. CDR3 bases: TGCGCCAGCAGCCAAGAAGAAACATATGGCTACACCTTC. Its translation: CASSQEETYGYTF.